This T cell receptor (beta chain) was captured by sequencing in a study of cytomegalovirus exposure and HLA in healthy donors. Findings of the study overall: Most TCRs appeared rarely, but some public TCRs recurred in many donors. TCR beta chains numbering under 200 were designated cytomegalovirus-associated.

Healthy people donating bone marrow made up the donors. On this clone: Its target is unknown. The same CDR3 also results from other DNA sequences found in this sample.

The PCR employed 60 Vbeta primers together with 13 Jbeta primers. Clones were sequenced by immunoSEQ multiplex PCR, and TCRdb holds only the in-frame ones, with some missing. The table for this sample gives 90,000 to 130,000 clones. This clonotype was sampled from a man younger than 45 in good health and CMV-seronegative. Sample: PBMCs.

CDR3 DNA: TGTGCCAGTACCACGGCAGAGGGCTGGTCAGCCTTCTTT. Translated: CASTTAEGWSAFF. This chain connects TRBV19 to TRBJ1-1; D not resolved. V lost 7 bases and J lost 14, with 23 bases in between. The CDR3 extends over 13 amino acids. Germline V gene lookup returns CDR1 LNHDA and CDR2 SQIVND (reference sequence).